This record concerns one TCR beta chain sequence. The sample originates from a study of tumor T cells in aggressive B-cell lymphoma. V was clipped by 4 bases and J by 4 bases, with 14 bases between them. This CDR3 is 15 amino acids long. Per the germline V gene, CDR1 is SGHRS and CDR2 is YFSETQ. The table came from immunoSEQ multiplex PCR; TCRdb's copy has only in-frame clones and leaves some out. In the table there are about 2,300 clones, about 81% of which are singletons. The chain links TRBV5-1 to TRBJ1-4, with a possible D match to TRBD1 (5 bases). The sequencing sample was made of tumor tissue. This TCR was recovered from an adult with diffuse large B cell lymphoma. In nucleotides, the CDR3 is TGCGCCAGCAGCCCCACCGGGGGTCTTAATGAAAAACTGTTTTTT. It codes for CASSPTGGLNEKLFF.